The rows below give T cell receptor beta chains drawn from one sample of a study of T cell repertoires in cytomegalovirus infection. MiXCR was run by TCRdb on the reads, yielding one entry per CDR3 protein. The data contain about 740,000 distinct CDR3 sequences, around a third of them seen just once; the ten biggest clones take up 15% to 20%. No cognate antigen is known for these TCRs. Source: cultured PBMCs, taken from culture after CMV antigen stimulation. The receptors here all came from a human donor in good health (CMV status not recorded). Some clones in this sample may be carry-over from other donors' samples. Both conserved end residues are part of each CDR3. Each record gives: V gene, D gene, J gene, clone size, CDR3 DNA, CDR3 protein. A D gene is named only where the DNA matches it firmly. Some rows mark clone size as missing; the rest say once, few, many or name a class of expanded clone.

V: TRBV2; D: .; J: TRBJ1-1; size: .; DNA: TGTGCCAGCATCTCCAGGGACGGCGAGGGTCCGAACACTGAAGCTTTCTTT; CDR3: CASISRDGEGPNTEAFF
V: TRBV19; D: TRBD1; J: TRBJ1-1; size: few; DNA: TGTGCCAGTAGTCCCGGACAGGGATGGATCCCCACTGAAGCTTTCTTT; CDR3: CASSPGQGWIPTEAFF
V: TRBV6-2/TRBV6-3; D: .; J: TRBJ2-1; size: few; DNA: TGTGCCAGCAGTTACGACGATGAGCAGTTCTTC; CDR3: CASSYDDEQFF
V: TRBV7-9; D: .; J: TRBJ1-2; size: .; DNA: TGTGCCAGCAGCCCACAGGGAGGTTCGTTCGGCTACACCTTC; CDR3: CASSPQGGSFGYTF
V: TRBV7-4; D: .; J: TRBJ1-2; size: few; DNA: TGTGCCAGCTCTTGGGGAGGGGGAGACTATGGCTACACCTTC; CDR3: CASSWGGGDYGYTF
V: TRBV7-6; D: TRBD2; J: TRBJ2-1; size: .; DNA: TGTGCCAGCAGCGAAACTAGCGGGGGTCTCAATGAGCAGTTCTTC; CDR3: CASSETSGGLNEQFF
V: TRBV19; D: .; J: TRBJ2-3; size: .; DNA: TGTGCCAGTAGTCCCCCGATGGGGGATACGCAGTATTTT; CDR3: CASSPPMGDTQYF
V: TRBV18; D: .; J: TRBJ1-2; size: few; DNA: TGTGCCAGCTCACCCACAGGGTCGTTTAACTATGGCTACACCTTC; CDR3: CASSPTGSFNYGYTF
V: TRBV20-1; D: .; J: TRBJ2-1; size: .; DNA: TGCAGTGCTAGAGATCGGGGCACCTTTACCTACAATGAGCAGTTCTTC; CDR3: CSARDRGTFTYNEQFF
V: TRBV5-1; D: TRBD2; J: TRBJ2-7; size: .; DNA: TGCGCCAGCAGCTTTAGGGCTAGCGGGAGTCACGAGCAGTACTTC; CDR3: CASSFRASGSHEQYF
V: TRBV12-3/TRBV12-4; D: TRBD1; J: TRBJ2-7; size: .; DNA: TGTGCCAGCAGTTTCAGGACAGGGGCGAGCTCCTACGAGCAGTACTTC; CDR3: CASSFRTGASSYEQYF
V: TRBV20-1; D: .; J: TRBJ1-5; size: .; DNA: TGCAGTGCAGACGGGACGTTCAATCAGCCCCAGCATTTT; CDR3: CSADGTFNQPQHF
V: TRBV20-1; D: TRBD2; J: TRBJ2-2; size: few; DNA: TGCAGTGCTAGAGATGGGGGTAGCGGGACCGGGGAGCTGTTTTTT; CDR3: CSARDGGSGTGELFF
V: TRBV12-3/TRBV12-4; D: .; J: TRBJ2-3; size: .; DNA: TGTGCCAGCAGTTTTGTATCGACCGCCCCTACAGATACGCAGTATTTT; CDR3: CASSFVSTAPTDTQYF
V: TRBV20-1; D: TRBD2; J: TRBJ2-5; size: .; DNA: TGCAGTGCTAGAGTGACTAGCGGGAATACCGTGGACTTC; CDR3: CSARVTSGNTVDF
V: TRBV2; D: TRBD2; J: TRBJ2-1; size: .; DNA: TGTGCCAGCTGCCTCCTAGCGGGGGTCAATGAGCAGTTCTTC; CDR3: CASCLLAGVNEQFF
V: TRBV9; D: .; J: TRBJ2-1; size: .; DNA: TGTGCCAGCAGCGCCCCAGGGTCGTCGTCCTACAATGAGCAGTTCTTC; CDR3: CASSAPGSSSYNEQFF
V: TRBV6-5; D: .; J: TRBJ2-7; size: .; DNA: TGTGCCAGCAGGCTAGTAAACGAGCAGTACTTC; CDR3: CASRLVNEQYF
V: TRBV7-2; D: TRBD1; J: TRBJ2-3; size: many; DNA: TGTGCCAGCCGGGACAGAAGCACAGATACGCAGTATTTT; CDR3: CASRDRSTDTQYF
V: TRBV7-2; D: .; J: TRBJ2-3; size: many; DNA: TGTGCCAGCAGCTTATACGGCGGGATACCGGGGGATACGCAGTATTTT; CDR3: CASSLYGGIPGDTQYF
V: TRBV7-9; D: .; J: TRBJ1-1; size: .; DNA: TGTGCCAGCAGCTTAGGACAGTCCGCTGAAGCTTTCTTT; CDR3: CASSLGQSAEAFF
V: TRBV2; D: TRBD1; J: TRBJ1-1; size: .; DNA: TGTGCCAGCAGAGACCGGGACAGGGGTCGTACTGAAGCTTTCTTT; CDR3: CASRDRDRGRTEAFF
V: TRBV2; D: TRBD1; J: TRBJ2-7; size: .; DNA: TGTGCCAGCAGTGTTATTAGGGACAGTTACGAGCAGTACTTC; CDR3: CASSVIRDSYEQYF
V: TRBV20-1; D: .; J: TRBJ1-5; size: few; DNA: TGCAGTGCTAGAATCGAGTATAGCAATCAGCCCCAGCATTTT; CDR3: CSARIEYSNQPQHF
V: TRBV29-1; D: TRBD2; J: TRBJ2-7; size: .; DNA: TGCAGCGTGGACCGAGCGGGACCCCCCTACGAGCAGTACTTC; CDR3: CSVDRAGPPYEQYF
V: TRBV6-1; D: .; J: TRBJ2-5; size: few; DNA: TGTGCCAGCAGTGAAGCTGGACCAACGACCTTAGAGACCCAGTACTTC; CDR3: CASSEAGPTTLETQYF
V: TRBV19; D: TRBD2; J: TRBJ2-1; size: many; DNA: TGTGCCAGTAGTAAATGGACTAGCGGGAGGGCCCGGGACAATGAGCAGTTCTTC; CDR3: CASSKWTSGRARDNEQFF
V: TRBV5-5; D: TRBD2; J: TRBJ2-1; size: .; DNA: TGTGCCAGCAGCCCTAGCGGAAAGAACAATGAGCAGTTCTTC; CDR3: CASSPSGKNNEQFF
V: TRBV7-9; D: .; J: TRBJ2-3; size: .; DNA: TGTGCCAGCAGCGAGAGGCAGATACGCACAGATACGCAGTATTTT; CDR3: CASSERQIRTDTQYF
V: TRBV7-9; D: TRBD2; J: TRBJ2-1; size: .; DNA: TGTGCCAGCAGCCCCACCCTAGCGGGAGGGTACAATGAGCAGTTCTTC; CDR3: CASSPTLAGGYNEQFF
V: TRBV4-3; D: TRBD2; J: TRBJ2-1; size: .; DNA: TGCGCCAGCAGCCAAGATTCGGGGGGAGTTACCGGTGAGCAGTTCTTC; CDR3: CASSQDSGGVTGEQFF
V: TRBV11-2; D: .; J: TRBJ1-2; size: few; DNA: TGTGCCAGCAGCTTAGATTCGAGGGACTATGGCTACACCTTC; CDR3: CASSLDSRDYGYTF
V: TRBV5-1; D: TRBD1; J: TRBJ2-5; size: .; DNA: TGCGCCAGCAGCTTTTTAGTGACAGGGCGAGGGGAGACCCAGTACTTC; CDR3: CASSFLVTGRGETQYF
V: TRBV18; D: .; J: TRBJ2-4; size: few; DNA: TGTGCCAGCTCACCGTCGGGGGCGGCGGTAGCCAAAAACATTCAGTACTTC; CDR3: CASSPSGAAVAKNIQYF
V: TRBV24-1; D: .; J: TRBJ2-2; size: .; DNA: TGTGCCACCAGTGATTTAAAGGAGCGCGTGGCCGGGGAGCTGTTTTTT; CDR3: CATSDLKERVAGELFF
V: TRBV7-2; D: .; J: TRBJ2-1; size: .; DNA: TGTGCCAGCTTTCCTGGGTCTCCTAGCCTCAATGAGCAGTTCTTC; CDR3: CASFPGSPSLNEQFF
V: TRBV20-1; D: .; J: TRBJ2-1; size: .; DNA: TGCAGTGCTAGTAGGGGAAACTCCTACAATGAGCAGTTCTTC; CDR3: CSASRGNSYNEQFF
V: TRBV29-1; D: .; J: TRBJ2-7; size: few; DNA: TGCAGCGTTGGCTTAGGGGGCTACGAGCAGTACTTC; CDR3: CSVGLGGYEQYF
V: TRBV7-2; D: .; J: TRBJ2-3; size: many; DNA: TGTGCCAGCAGCCCAGGGGTAGGGGAAGAGATGGGCACAGATACGCAGTATTTT; CDR3: CASSPGVGEEMGTDTQYF
V: TRBV5-5; D: .; J: TRBJ2-1; size: few; DNA: TGTGCCAGCAGCTTCCGACCCCTGGGTGAGCAGTTCTTC; CDR3: CASSFRPLGEQFF